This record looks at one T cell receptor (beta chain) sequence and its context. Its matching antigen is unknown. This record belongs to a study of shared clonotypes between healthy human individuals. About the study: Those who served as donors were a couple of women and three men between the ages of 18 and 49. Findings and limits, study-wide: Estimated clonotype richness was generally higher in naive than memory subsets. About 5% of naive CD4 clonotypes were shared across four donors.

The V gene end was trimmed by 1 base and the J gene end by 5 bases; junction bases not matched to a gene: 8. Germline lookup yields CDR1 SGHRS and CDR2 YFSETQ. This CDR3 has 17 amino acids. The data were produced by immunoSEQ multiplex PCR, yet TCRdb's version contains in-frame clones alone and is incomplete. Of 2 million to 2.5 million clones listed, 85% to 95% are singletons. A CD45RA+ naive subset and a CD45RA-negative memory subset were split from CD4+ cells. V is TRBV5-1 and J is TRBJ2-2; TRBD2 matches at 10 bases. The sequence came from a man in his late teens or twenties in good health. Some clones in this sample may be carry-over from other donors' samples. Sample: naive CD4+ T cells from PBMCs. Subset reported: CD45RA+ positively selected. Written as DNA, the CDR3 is TGCGCCAGCAGCTTGTCTAGCGGGAGTCAAATTACCGGGGAGCTGTTTTTT. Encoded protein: CASSLSSGSQITGELFF.